The subject of this entry is one T cell receptor (beta chain). These data originate in a study of cytomegalovirus exposure and HLA in healthy donors. The CDR3 spans 16 residues. V dropped 0 bases and J dropped 3; count of bases not matched to a gene: 6. The germline CDR1 and CDR2 sequences are SGHNT and YYREEE (reference sequence). PCR amplification relied on 60 Vbeta primers (plus 13 Jbeta primers). The table came from immunoSEQ multiplex PCR; TCRdb's copy has only in-frame clones and leaves some out. The data hold over 100,000 clones, with around three quarters observed a single time. V is TRBV5-4 and J is TRBJ2-7, with TRBD1 identical over 10 bases. This TCR was sampled from a male donor in good health and CMV-seropositive. The sequencing input was PBMCs. The CDR3 sequence is CASSLGSGQGIYEQYF. In nucleotides, the CDR3 is TGTGCCAGCAGCTTGGGATCGGGACAGGGGATCTACGAGCAGTACTTC.